The T cell receptor beta chain described here comes from a study of cytomegalovirus exposure and HLA in healthy donors. Study results and caveats: A few chains linked to CMV were shown in vitro to be specific for CMV antigens.

Of note for this clone: Its antigen remains unidentified.

V shed 5 bases and J 4 bases; nucleotides not matched to a gene: 7. CDR1 is PRHDT and CDR2 is FYEKMQ in the germline V gene (reference sequence). This CDR3 has 14 amino acids. Primers: 60 Vbeta forward and 13 Jbeta reverse. Generated by immunoSEQ multiplex PCR, the TCRdb table keeps only in-frame clones and is missing some. This sample contains approximately 110,000 clones. The rearrangement links TRBV13 to TRBJ1-1; 7 bases are shared with TRBD1. The specimen was PBMCs. This TCR was recovered from a young man in good health and CMV-seronegative. CDR3: CASSVRQGVTEAFF. In DNA, the CDR3 is TGTGCCAGCAGCGTTCGACAGGGCGTCACTGAAGCTTTCTTT.